The 30 T cell receptor beta chains in this list originate from one sample, sequenced in a study of regulatory T cells in long-lasting Graves disease. The time point was: newly diagnosed GD, antithyroid drugs for less than 3 months. From PBMCs, RNA was extracted and then used to make the TCR library. Assembly of TCR beta libraries relied on iRepertoire HTBI primers together with Arm-PCR of CDR3 regions. TCRdb used MiXCR to reprocess the multiplex PCR reads, holding one entry per CDR3 protein. Counted here are around 400,000 distinct CDR3 sequences, approximately 16% occurring once; the ten biggest clones make up roughly 7.7%. These data also formed part of another study, on T cells in Graves' hyperthyroidism and ophthalmopathy.

Sequencing used peripheral blood mononuclear cells (PBMCs), obtained at new diagnosis, from a patient treated with antithyroid drugs. These TCRs come from a woman between 40 and 50 years old with Graves disease.

The J gene is TRBJ1-5, the V gene TRBV6-5; D is possibly TRBD1 (5 bases). The CDR3 is 15 residues long. V was shortened by 2 bases and J by 6 bases, with 14 bases between the two germline ends. Germline loops: CDR1 MNHEY, CDR2 SVGAGI. CDR3 sequence: CASSYGDWGSQPQHF. In DNA, the CDR3 is TGTGCCAGCAGTTACGGGGATTGGGGGAGTCAGCCCCAGCATTTT.

Many counts were recorded for this clonotype. This chain joins TRBV18 and TRBJ2-7; the D is unclear. V lost 3 bases to trimming and J lost 5 bases, with 17 bases between them. Germline CDR1 and CDR2: KGHSH and LQKENI. The CDR3 totals 15 residues. The CDR3 region is CASSPETNLRNEQYF. The CDR3, as DNA: TGTGCCAGCTCACCGGAGACAAATCTGAGGAACGAGCAGTACTTC.

This clonotype was counted at least ten times. This sequence joins TRBV2 and TRBJ1-2; maybe TRBD1 (5 bases). The CDR3 runs to 12 residues. V dropped 6 bases and J dropped 5 bases, with 10 bases sitting between them. CDR1 is SNHLY and CDR2 is FYNNEI in the germline V gene. The CDR3 coding sequence is TGTGCCAGCAGCGAACAGGATTATGGCTACACCTTC. The encoded protein is CASSEQDYGYTF.

This clonotype has at least ten counts. The CDR3 DNA is TGTGCCAGTAGCACCCGACTAGCGGGGGAAGTATACGAGCAGTACTTC. This sequence encodes CASSTRLAGEVYEQYF. V usage is TRBV7-8 and J usage is TRBJ2-7; TRBD2 agrees at 12 bases. The junction had 13 bases not matched to a gene; V was cut back by 9 bases and J by 4 bases. Per germline, CDR1 SGHVS and CDR2 FQNEAQ. CDR3 size: 16 residues.

CDR3 sequence (DNA): TGCGCCAGCAGCTTGGGACTAGCGGGAGGGATTGATGAGCAGTTCTTC. Encoded protein: CASSLGLAGGIDEQFF. The chain links TRBV5-1 to TRBJ2-5; 14 positions agree with TRBD2. The J call may not be correct, given that the DNA end is closer to TRBJ2-1. This CDR3 is 16 amino acids long. Germline V gene data show CDR1 as SGHRS and CDR2 as YFSETQ.

This clonotype was recorded many times. This chain uses TRBV20-1 with TRBJ2-7, with 7 bases aligning to TRBD1. Germline loops: CDR1 DFQATT, CDR2 SNEGSKA (reference sequence). J gave up 2 bases and V 4 bases, and 5 bases lay outside the gene matches. The CDR3 is 13 amino acids. In nucleotides, the CDR3 is TGCAGTGCTAATCGGGACAGTACCTACGAGCAGTACTTC. Translating it yields CSANRDSTYEQYF.

This clonotype has a count of ten or more. The rearrangement links TRBV28 to TRBJ1-1; D gene unclear. CDR3 size: 14 residues. The V end lost 5 bases, the J end lost 1 base, and 11 bases lay between the germline ends. The V gene's germline CDR1 is MDHEN and CDR2 SYDVKM. For the CDR3, the DNA is TGTGCCAGCAGTCCACCCCAGACGAACACTGAAGCTTTCTTT. Protein: CASSPPQTNTEAFF.

This clonotype was counted a single time. The junction departs from germline at one end; a sequencing error may be responsible. The chain carries TRBV6-5 and TRBJ1-1; 8 bases fit TRBD1. Germline lookup yields CDR1 MNHEY and CDR2 SVGAGI. There are 15 residues in the CDR3. DNA for the CDR3: TGTGCCAGCAGTTTCACATCGACAGGGGACACTGATGCTTTCTTT. Protein: CASSFTSTGDTDAFF.

This clonotype was detected many times. CDR3 sequence (DNA): TGTGCCAGCAGTTTCATCCTCGGTTTGCGGGAGGGGGAGACCCAGTACTTC. It encodes CASSFILGLREGETQYF. The gene calls are TRBV12-3 or TRBV12-4 and TRBJ2-5; 9 bases line up with TRBD2. V shed 3 bases, J shed 5 bases, and the junction held 13 bases outside the gene matches. The CDR3 has 17 amino acids.

This clonotype has a count of ten or more. The genes are TRBV10-3 and TRBJ2-7; 9 nucleotides match TRBD2. This CDR3 is 15 amino acids long. J was trimmed by 6 bases and V by 4 bases; bases with no gene match: 10. Per the germline V gene, CDR1 is ENHRY and CDR2 is SYGVKD. CDR3 residues: CAISGGGLAASEQYF. CDR3 nucleotide sequence: TGTGCCATCAGTGGAGGGGGACTAGCTGCTTCCGAGCAGTACTTC.

This clonotype turned up a few times. CDR3 nucleotide sequence: TGCAGCGTTGAAGTATTACAGGGCCGTCGTGAGTACGAGCAGTACTTC. Amino acid sequence: CSVEVLQGRREYEQYF. The chain carries TRBV29-1 and TRBJ2-7; tentative D call: TRBD1 (6 bases). The germline V and J ends were trimmed by 1 base and 4 bases, with 20 bases remaining between them. Germline CDR1 SQVTM, CDR2 ANQGSEA. The CDR3 has 16 amino acids.

Note on this clonotype: This may arise from a read error, as a much more abundant clone is one base away. Since the CDR3 does not end with the conserved phenylalanine or tryptophan, this likely comes from a read error. The chain is built from TRBV11-2 and TRBJ1-1; D gene uncertain. The CDR3 has 14 residues. V was cut by 7 bases and J by 4 bases, with 16 bases left in between. Germline CDR1 SGHAT, CDR2 FQNNGV. As DNA, the CDR3 is TGTGCCAGCACCTGGAATAACCGCGGCACTGAAGCTTTCTCT. It translates to CASTWNNRGTEAFS.

At least ten counts were recorded for this clonotype. V gene TRBV9 combines with J gene TRBJ1-1; no clear D gene. CDR3 size: 14 residues. The germline V gene encodes CDR1 SGDLS and CDR2 YYNGEE. V shed 0 bases and J shed 2 bases, with 8 bases lying between them. DNA of the CDR3: TGTGCCAGCAGCGTAGTTCAGACAAACACTGAAGCTTTCTTT. Amino acids: CASSVVQTNTEAFF.

This chain connects TRBV5-4 to TRBJ2-5, with 8 bases identical to TRBD1. The germline V gene has CDR1 SGHNT and CDR2 YYREEE (reference sequence). Trimming at V came to 0 bases and at J to 5 bases, leaving 12 bases not matched to a gene. The CDR3 covers 17 residues. DNA of the CDR3: TGTGCCAGCAGCTTGGCTGTAGGACAGGGCCCATGGGAGACCCAGTACTTC. Protein product: CASSLAVGQGPWETQYF. Full variable domain (missing parts from reference TRBV5-4 and TRBJ2-5): ETGVTQSPTHLIKTRGQQVTLRCSSQSGHNTVSWYQQALGQGPQFIFQYYREEENGRGNFPPRFSGLQFPNYSSELNVNALELDDSALYLCASSLAVGQGPWETQYFGPGTRLLVL.

The chain employs TRBV6-2 or TRBV6-3 and TRBJ2-7, with TRBD2 as a possible D gene (6 bases). The CDR3 has 14 residues. V lost 0 bases to trimming and J lost 6 bases, with 12 bases between them. Germline V lookup: CDR1 MNHEY, CDR2 SVGEGT. The CDR3 region is CASSYSIEGGEQYF. For the CDR3, the DNA is TGTGCCAGCAGTTACTCGATAGAGGGAGGCGAGCAGTACTTC.

V usage is TRBV24-1 and J usage is TRBJ2-1; 7 bases align to TRBD1. The length of the CDR3 is 14 residues. Trimming took 5 bases from V and 6 from J; bases not matched to a gene: 6. Germline-derived CDR1 and CDR2 are KGHDR and SFDVKD. Here the CDR3 reads CATSGQGRGNEQFF. The CDR3 region has the DNA TGTGCCACCAGTGGACAGGGTAGAGGCAATGAGCAGTTCTTC.

In its sample, this clonotype was seen many times. The rearrangement links TRBV24-1 to TRBJ2-5, with TRBD1 matching over 9 bases. Germline trimming cut 4 bases from V and 11 bases from J; bases unmatched to any gene: 4. Germline CDR1 reads KGHDR; CDR2 reads SFDVKD. The CDR3 totals 12 residues. CDR3 residues: CATSDSDRGQYF. The CDR3 bases are TGTGCCACCAGTGACTCCGACAGGGGGCAGTACTTC.

This clonotype was detected many times. CDR3 DNA sequence: TGTGCCAGCAGTCCCAATACAGGGGCTCAAGAGACCCAGTACTTC. Translation: CASSPNTGAQETQYF. This chain joins TRBV12-3 or TRBV12-4 and TRBJ2-5; 7 bases are shared with TRBD1. J lost 2 bases, V lost 5 bases, and 8 bases had no gene match. The CDR3 has 15 residues.

This clonotype was seen repeatedly, ten times or more. The V and J genes are TRBV12-5 and TRBJ2-3; the D gene is possibly TRBD1 (6 bases). The germline V gene has CDR1 LGHNT and CDR2 FRNRAP. Deletions cut 8 bases from V and 4 bases from J, with 16 bases between. The CDR3 extends over 14 amino acids. Here the CDR3 reads CASPPGQTSDTQYF. The CDR3 DNA is TGTGCTAGTCCTCCAGGACAGACATCAGATACGCAGTATTTT.

This clonotype was picked up many times. The chain is built from TRBV15 and TRBJ2-1; 8 nucleotides match TRBD2. Germline CDR1 and CDR2: LNHNV and YYDKDF (reference sequence). V shed 0 bases and J 4 bases; nucleotides not matched to a gene: 5. The CDR3 sequence is 16 residues long. DNA for the CDR3: TGTGCCACCAGCAGAGATCACAGCGGGGGTTACAATGAGCAGTTCTTC. Its protein is CATSRDHSGGYNEQFF.

This clonotype came up a few times. V usage is TRBV7-3 and J usage is TRBJ1-5; the D is unclear. The CDR3 spans 14 residues. Trimming shortened V by 1 base and J by 7 bases, and 11 bases separated the two germline ends. The germline V gene encodes CDR1 SGHTA and CDR2 FQGTGA. The CDR3 region has the DNA TGTGCCAGCAGCTTAATCAGGAAGCAACAGCCCCAGCATTTT. Translated, it gives CASSLIRKQQPQHF. The variable domain in full, completed from reference TRBV7-3 and TRBJ1-5, reads GAGVSQTPSNKVTEKGKYVELRCDPISGHTALYWYRQSLGQGPEFLIYFQGTGAADDSGLPNDRFFAVRPEGSVSTLKIQRTERGDSAVYLCASSLIRKQQPQHFGDGTRLSIL.

This clonotype was seen repeatedly, ten times or more. The chain employs TRBV6-1 and TRBJ1-5; 7 bases are shared with TRBD1. Trimming at V came to 10 bases and at J to 0 bases, leaving 18 bases not matched to a gene. CDR3 length: 18 amino acids. Germline CDR1 is MNHNS and CDR2 is SASEGT. This CDR3 reads CATTSGGTVSSSNQPQHF. The CDR3 nucleotides read TGTGCCACCACTAGTGGCGGGACAGTTTCAAGTAGCAATCAGCCCCAGCATTTT.

As to this clonotype: This may be a read error, as it is one base from a much larger clone. The chain has TRBV7-9 and TRBJ2-1; 13 bases map to TRBD2. The CDR3 has 19 residues. The germline CDR1 and CDR2 sequences are SEHNR and FQNEAQ (reference sequence). CDR3 sequence: CASSLGRLAGGVLVNEHFF. CDR3 sequence (DNA): TGTGCCAGCAGCTTGGGGAGACTAGCGGGAGGAGTATTAGTCAATGAGCACTTCTTC.

This clonotype has ten or more counts. This rearrangement joins TRBV11-3 to TRBJ2-1, with 8 bases aligning to TRBD2. Germline CDR1 and CDR2: SGHNT and YENEEA. CDR3 length: 13 residues. Trimming at V came to 5 bases and at J to 10 bases, leaving 7 bases not matched to a gene. In DNA, the CDR3 is TGTGCCAGCAGCCAAAGCGGGAGTCAGGAGCAGTTCTTC. Encoded protein: CASSQSGSQEQFF.

This clonotype was detected many times. The chain carries TRBV28 and TRBJ2-6; either TRBD1 or TRBD2 may fit D (5 bases each). CDR1 and CDR2 (germline): MDHEN, SYDVKM. This CDR3 is built from 15 residues. Trimming took off 6 bases at V and 2 bases at J, with 11 bases between the two ends. The DNA of the CDR3 is TGTGCCAGCAGGGGACGGCTTACTGGGGCCAACGTCCTGACTTTC. Amino acid sequence: CASRGRLTGANVLTF.

This clonotype was picked up a small number of times. V and J are TRBV6-1 and TRBJ1-1; possibly TRBD1 for D (5 bases). With 8 bases removed from V and 4 bases from J, the gap between germline ends came to 14 bases. This CDR3 has 13 residues. Germline V gene sequence: CDR1 MNHNS, CDR2 SASEGT. DNA for the CDR3: TGTGCCAGCCCAACCGACAGAAGCACTGAAGCTTTCTTT. Its translation is CASPTDRSTEAFF.

The V call is TRBV30, the J call TRBJ1-2, with D uncertain. The CDR3 contains 11 residues. Trimming removed 8 bases from V and 3 bases from J, with 10 bases in between. Germline V gene lookup returns CDR1 GTSNPN and CDR2 SVGIG (reference sequence). In nucleotides, the CDR3 is TGTGCCCAGCCGGGGTACTATGGCTACACCTTC. The encoded protein is CAQPGYYGYTF.

V and J are TRBV29-1 and TRBJ2-3; D remains unclear. Looked up from germline, CDR1 is SQVTM and CDR2 is ANQGSEA. This CDR3 comprises 14 residues. Trimming stripped 3 bases from V and 0 bases from J, with 10 bases between. CDR3: CSVDLETSTDTQYF. CDR3 DNA sequence: TGCAGCGTTGATTTAGAAACTAGCACAGATACGCAGTATTTT.

J is TRBJ1-6 and V is TRBV28, with a weak D call TRBD1 (5 bases). The CDR3 extends over 16 amino acids. Germline assignment: CDR1 MDHEN and CDR2 SYDVKM. The V gene lost 5 bases and the J gene lost 5 bases, with 16 bases spanning the gap. CDR3 DNA sequence: TGTGCCAGCAGTCCACGACAGTTCCCCCATAATTCACCCCTCCACTTT. Translating it yields CASSPRQFPHNSPLHF.

This clonotype was seen repeatedly, ten times or more. J is TRBJ1-4 and V is TRBV28; TRBD1 matches at 8 bases. From germline, CDR1 is MDHEN and CDR2 SYDVKM. V gave up 6 bases and J gave up 0 bases; unmatched junction bases: 6. This CDR3 comprises 16 residues. The CDR3 DNA is TGTGCCAGCAGCTATCAGGGGGCCGCAACTAATGAAAAACTGTTTTTT. Amino acids: CASSYQGAATNEKLFF.